This passage covers 29 T cell receptor beta chains from one sample sequenced in a study of monozygotic twins with inflammatory bowel disease. TCRdb re-called the 5' RACE reads; one entry per CDR3 protein, DNA not given. The table for this sample gives roughly 300,000 distinct CDR3 sequences. Sequences were obtained from blood. These receptors all stem from a human donor with ulcerative colitis or Crohn's disease, or a healthy co-twin of an affected twin (not recorded which).

The chain has TRBV9 and TRBJ2-7; TCRdb outputs TRBD1, but without DNA this stays unchecked. CDR3 length: 16 residues. Germline loops: CDR1 SGDLS, CDR2 YYNGEE. This chain's CDR3 is CASSVAPDSRVHEQYF.

This chain uses TRBV4-3 with TRBJ2-1. CDR1 and CDR2 (germline): LGHNA, YSLEER. The CDR3 loop spans 16 amino acids. The CDR3 loop is CASSPFDRGSYNEQFF.

This chain connects TRBV7-2 to TRBJ1-5; TCRdb outputs TRBD1, but without DNA this stays unchecked. From germline, CDR1 is SGHTA and CDR2 FQGNSA. The CDR3 consists of 17 residues. This CDR3 is CASSRKTGTESNQPQHF.

The chain couples TRBV18 to TRBJ2-7. The CDR3 is 13 amino acids. Per the germline V gene, CDR1 is KGHSH and CDR2 is LQKENI. The CDR3 is CASSPPREYEQYF.

This chain uses TRBV7-8 with TRBJ1-5. CDR3 length: 12 amino acids. Germline values: CDR1 SGHVS, CDR2 FQNEAQ. CDR3 residues: CASSILGQPQHF.

The chain uses TRBV13 and TRBJ1-2; TCRdb proposes TRBD1, but this gene call is untestable without DNA. CDR1 PRHDT and CDR2 FYEKMQ come from the germline V gene (reference sequence). This CDR3 comprises 13 residues. This chain's CDR3 is CASSLTGSYGYTF.

The gene calls are TRBV25-1 and TRBJ2-1; the TRBD1 assignment by TCRdb is unverifiable without DNA. Germline CDR1 and CDR2: MGHDK and SYGVNS. This CDR3 has 14 amino acids. The CDR3 sequence is CASSKRGTYNEQFF.

The rearrangement links TRBV20-1 to TRBJ1-6; TCRdb's assignment of TRBD1 cannot be checked, as there is no DNA. The V gene's germline CDR1 is DFQATT and CDR2 SNEGSKA (reference sequence). The CDR3 is 16 amino acids. CDR3: CSARVRDNSYNSPLHF.

The chain has TRBV6-2 or TRBV6-3 and TRBJ1-5. Germline CDR1 and CDR2: MNHEY and SVGEGT. The CDR3 spans 13 residues. The CDR3 sequence is CASSWQINQPQHF.

This chain connects TRBV10-3 to TRBJ1-2. The CDR3 contains 11 residues. CDR1 and CDR2 from the germline V gene are ENHRY and SYGVKD. CDR3 residues: CAISVAYGYTF.

This chain links TRBV20-1 with TRBJ2-2; TCRdb's assignment of TRBD1 cannot be checked, as there is no DNA. Germline V gene data show CDR1 as DFQATT and CDR2 as SNEGSKA (reference sequence). The CDR3 runs to 14 residues. The CDR3 sequence: CSARTGGATGELFF.

V gene TRBV9 combines with J gene TRBJ2-1. The CDR3 is 11 residues long. The V gene's germline CDR1 is SGDLS and CDR2 YYNGEE. CDR3 in amino acids: CASSVRSEQFF.

V is TRBV20-1 and J is TRBJ1-1. The CDR3 covers 14 residues. Germline V gene data show CDR1 as DFQATT and CDR2 as SNEGSKA (reference sequence). This chain's CDR3 is CSARLGGRSTEAFF.

The gene calls are TRBV7-8 and TRBJ2-1; TCRdb calls TRBD2, which cannot be checked without DNA. In germline, CDR1 is SGHVS, CDR2 FQNEAQ. The CDR3 totals 15 residues. CDR3 sequence: CASSGYRDLYNEQFF.

This chain connects TRBV6-5 to TRBJ2-1. Germline assignment: CDR1 MNHEY and CDR2 SVGAGI. This CDR3 region has 14 residues. This CDR3 reads CASSYRGLSNEQFF.

The chain couples TRBV10-3 to TRBJ2-3; TCRdb's assignment of TRBD2 cannot be checked, as there is no DNA. The germline gives CDR1 ENHRY, CDR2 SYGVKD. The CDR3 spans 11 residues. CDR3: CAISEALTQYF.

The chain uses TRBV6-4 and TRBJ2-2; TCRdb's assignment of TRBD1 cannot be checked, as there is no DNA. The CDR3 length is 14 residues. CDR1 MRHNA and CDR2 SNTAGT come from the germline V gene. CDR3 region: CASRQRQGTGELFF.

The genes are TRBV7-2 and TRBJ2-3; absent DNA, TCRdb's TRBD2 call cannot be checked. Germline-derived CDR1 and CDR2 are SGHTA and FQGNSA. The CDR3 consists of 15 residues. The CDR3 sequence: CASSPLLAGADTQYF.

This chain joins TRBV12-3 or TRBV12-4 and TRBJ2-1; no DNA is available, so the TRBD2 call from TCRdb remains unchecked. CDR3 length: 15 amino acids. The CDR3 region is CASSSLAGGVNEQFF.

The V gene is TRBV10-3, the J gene TRBJ2-3; absent DNA, TCRdb's TRBD2 call cannot be checked. CDR1 is ENHRY, CDR2 SYGVKD, per germline. The CDR3 has 19 residues. CDR3 sequence reads: CAISDLVGLASGLTDTQYF.

This sequence joins TRBV5-1 and TRBJ2-7. The germline CDR1 and CDR2 sequences are SGHRS and YFSETQ. The CDR3 has 14 amino acids. CDR3: CASSLATGFYEQYF.

The genes are TRBV15 and TRBJ2-3; TCRdb proposes TRBD1, but this gene call is untestable without DNA. The CDR3 totals 13 residues. CDR1 is LNHNV, CDR2 YYDKDF, per germline (reference sequence). CDR3 sequence reads: CATSGGTQDTQYF.

The chain uses TRBV19 and TRBJ2-6; as DNA is missing, the TRBD2 call by TCRdb cannot be tested. The CDR3 contains 17 residues. Germline CDR1 LNHDA, CDR2 SQIVND (reference sequence). The CDR3 is CASSNLLTGSGANVLTF.

The CDR3 protein is CASSLVGHGSDTQYF. This chain joins TRBV12-3 or TRBV12-4 and TRBJ2-3; TCRdb picks TRBD1, but there is no DNA to check that call. The CDR3 contains 15 residues.

This chain connects TRBV7-8 to TRBJ1-5. This CDR3 contains 14 residues. The germline V gene has CDR1 SGHVS and CDR2 FQNEAQ. This chain's CDR3 is CASSTRDWNQPQHF.

This chain joins TRBV9 and TRBJ2-5. The CDR3 length is 14 residues. Germline V gives CDR1 SGDLS, CDR2 YYNGEE. The CDR3 sequence is CASSAVFQEETQYF.

The chain employs TRBV24-1 and TRBJ1-5; TCRdb lists TRBD1, though no DNA is available to test this call. Germline-derived CDR1 and CDR2 are KGHDR and SFDVKD. This CDR3 comprises 14 residues. This CDR3 reads CATSDHRGTQPQHF.

The chain joins TRBV24-1 to TRBJ2-3. The V gene's germline CDR1 is KGHDR and CDR2 SFDVKD. The CDR3 length is 13 residues. The CDR3 protein is CATSEDATDTQYF.

The chain couples TRBV6-2 or TRBV6-3 to TRBJ1-2. The CDR3 runs 12 residues. The germline CDR1 and CDR2 sequences are MNHEY and SVGEGT. The CDR3: CASTGWTYGYTF.